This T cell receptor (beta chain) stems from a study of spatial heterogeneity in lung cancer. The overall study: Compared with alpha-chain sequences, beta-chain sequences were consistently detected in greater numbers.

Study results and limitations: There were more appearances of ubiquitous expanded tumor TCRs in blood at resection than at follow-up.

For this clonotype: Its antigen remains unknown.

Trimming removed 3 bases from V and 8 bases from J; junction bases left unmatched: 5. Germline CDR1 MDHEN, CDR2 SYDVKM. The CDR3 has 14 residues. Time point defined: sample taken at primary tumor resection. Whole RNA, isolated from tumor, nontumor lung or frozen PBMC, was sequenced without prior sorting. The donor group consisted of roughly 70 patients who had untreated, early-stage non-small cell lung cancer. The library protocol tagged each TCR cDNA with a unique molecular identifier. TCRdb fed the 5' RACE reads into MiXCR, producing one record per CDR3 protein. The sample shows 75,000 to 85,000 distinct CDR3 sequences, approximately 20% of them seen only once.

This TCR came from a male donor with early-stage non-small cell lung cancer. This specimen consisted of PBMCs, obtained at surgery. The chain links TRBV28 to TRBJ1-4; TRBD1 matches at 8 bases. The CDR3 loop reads CASSLGQEGEKLFF. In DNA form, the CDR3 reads TGTGCCAGCAGTTTGGGACAGGAGGGGGAAAAACTGTTTTTT.